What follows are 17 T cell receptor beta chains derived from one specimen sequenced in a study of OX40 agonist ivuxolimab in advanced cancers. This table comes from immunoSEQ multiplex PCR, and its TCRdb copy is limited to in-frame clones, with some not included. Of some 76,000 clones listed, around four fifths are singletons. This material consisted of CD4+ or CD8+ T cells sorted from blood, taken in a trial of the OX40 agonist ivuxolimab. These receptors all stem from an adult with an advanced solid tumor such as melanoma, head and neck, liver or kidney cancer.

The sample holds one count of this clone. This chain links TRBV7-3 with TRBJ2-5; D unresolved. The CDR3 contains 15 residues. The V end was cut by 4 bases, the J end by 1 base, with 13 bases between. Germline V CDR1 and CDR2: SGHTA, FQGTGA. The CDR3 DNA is TGTGCCAGCAGCTACGACCTAGGATCCCAAGAGACCCAGTACTTC. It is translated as CASSYDLGSQETQYF.

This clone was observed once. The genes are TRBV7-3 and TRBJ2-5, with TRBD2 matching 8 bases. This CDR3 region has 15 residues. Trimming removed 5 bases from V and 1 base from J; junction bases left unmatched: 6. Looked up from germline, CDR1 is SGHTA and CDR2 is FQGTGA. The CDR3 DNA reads TGTGCCAGCAGCCGTGTCGGACTAGCCCAAGAGACCCAGTACTTC. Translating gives CASSRVGLAQETQYF.

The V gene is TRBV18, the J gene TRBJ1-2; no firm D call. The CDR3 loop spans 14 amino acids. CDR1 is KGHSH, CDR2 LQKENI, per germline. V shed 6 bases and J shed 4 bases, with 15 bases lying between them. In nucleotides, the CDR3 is TGTGCCAGCTCCTCAGAGGGTATGAGCTATGGCTACACCTTC. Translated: CASSSEGMSYGYTF.

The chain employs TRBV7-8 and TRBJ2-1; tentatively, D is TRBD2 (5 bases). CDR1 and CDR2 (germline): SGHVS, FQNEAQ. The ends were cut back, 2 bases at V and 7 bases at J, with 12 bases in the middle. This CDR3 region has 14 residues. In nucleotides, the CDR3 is TGTGCCAGCAGCTTATCAACGGGATCGAATGAGCAGTTCTTC. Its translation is CASSLSTGSNEQFF.

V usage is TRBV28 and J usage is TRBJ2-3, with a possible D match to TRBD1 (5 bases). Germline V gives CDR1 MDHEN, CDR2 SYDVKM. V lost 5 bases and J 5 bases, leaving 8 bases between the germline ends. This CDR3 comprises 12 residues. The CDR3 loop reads CASSVQGDTQYF. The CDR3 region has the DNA TGTGCCAGCAGTGTGCAGGGAGATACGCAGTATTTT.

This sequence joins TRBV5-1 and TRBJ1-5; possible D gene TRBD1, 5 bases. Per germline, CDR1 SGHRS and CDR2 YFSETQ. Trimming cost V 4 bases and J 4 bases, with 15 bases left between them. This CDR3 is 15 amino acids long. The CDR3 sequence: CASSLRGGGNQPQHF. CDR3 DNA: TGCGCCAGCAGCCTCCGGGGGGGTGGGAATCAGCCCCAGCATTTT.

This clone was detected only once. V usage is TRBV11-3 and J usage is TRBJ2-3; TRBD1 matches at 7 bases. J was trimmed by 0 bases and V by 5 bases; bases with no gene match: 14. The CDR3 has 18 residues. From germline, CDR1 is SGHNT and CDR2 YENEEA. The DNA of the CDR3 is TGTGCCAGCAGCCTAACGTGGGGACAGAAAACTAGCACAGATACGCAGTATTTT. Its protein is CASSLTWGQKTSTDTQYF.

This CDR3 is CASSVGGGAGETQYF. DNA for the CDR3: TGTGCCAGCAGCGTAGGCGGGGGGGCCGGAGAGACCCAGTACTTC. The chain uses TRBV9 and TRBJ2-5, with 9 positions matching TRBD2. This CDR3 is 15 amino acids long. Germline-derived CDR1 and CDR2 are SGDLS and YYNGEE. The ends lost 0 bases at V and 4 bases at J; junction bases unmatched: 4.

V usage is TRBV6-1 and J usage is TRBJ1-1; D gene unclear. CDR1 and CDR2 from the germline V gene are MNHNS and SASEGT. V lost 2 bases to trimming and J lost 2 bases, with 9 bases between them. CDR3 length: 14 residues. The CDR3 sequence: CASSERQPNTEAFF. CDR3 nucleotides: TGTGCCAGCAGTGAAAGACAACCTAACACTGAAGCTTTCTTT.

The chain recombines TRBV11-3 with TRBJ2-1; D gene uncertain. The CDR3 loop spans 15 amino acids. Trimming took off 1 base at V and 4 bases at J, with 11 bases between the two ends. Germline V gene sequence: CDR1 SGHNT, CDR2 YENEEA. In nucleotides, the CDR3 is TGTGCCAGCAGCTTAGCATCCGACGTTTACAATGAGCAGTTCTTC. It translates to CASSLASDVYNEQFF.

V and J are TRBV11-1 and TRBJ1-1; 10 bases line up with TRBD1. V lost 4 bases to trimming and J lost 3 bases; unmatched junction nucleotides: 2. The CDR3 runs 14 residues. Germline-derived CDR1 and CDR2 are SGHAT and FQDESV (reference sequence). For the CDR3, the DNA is TGTGCCAGCAGCTCTGGGACAGGGGACACTGAAGCTTTCTTT. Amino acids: CASSSGTGDTEAFF.

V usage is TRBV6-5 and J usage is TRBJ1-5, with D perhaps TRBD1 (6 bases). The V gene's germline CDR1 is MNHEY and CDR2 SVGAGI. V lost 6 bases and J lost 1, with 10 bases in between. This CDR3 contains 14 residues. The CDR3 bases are TGTGCCAGCAGCAGGGGACGGAGCAATCAGCCCCAGCATTTT. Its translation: CASSRGRSNQPQHF.

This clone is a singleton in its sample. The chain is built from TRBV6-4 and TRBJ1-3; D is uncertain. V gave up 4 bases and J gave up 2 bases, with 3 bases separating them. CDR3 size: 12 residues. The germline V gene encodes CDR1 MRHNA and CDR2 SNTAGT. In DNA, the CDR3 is TGTGCCAGCAGTGTTCCTGGAAACACCATATATTTT. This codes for CASSVPGNTIYF.

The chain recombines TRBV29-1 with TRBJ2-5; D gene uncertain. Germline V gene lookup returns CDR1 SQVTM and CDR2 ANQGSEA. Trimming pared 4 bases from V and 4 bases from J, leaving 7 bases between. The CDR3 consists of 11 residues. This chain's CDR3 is CSVAPGETQYF. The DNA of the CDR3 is TGCAGCGTTGCCCCCGGAGAGACCCAGTACTTC.

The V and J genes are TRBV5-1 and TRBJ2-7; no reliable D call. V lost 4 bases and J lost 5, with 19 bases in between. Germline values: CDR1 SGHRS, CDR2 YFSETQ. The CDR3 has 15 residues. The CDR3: CASSVGSAGYDEQYF. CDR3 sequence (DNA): TGCGCCAGCAGCGTGGGGTCGGCCGGTTATGACGAGCAGTACTTC.

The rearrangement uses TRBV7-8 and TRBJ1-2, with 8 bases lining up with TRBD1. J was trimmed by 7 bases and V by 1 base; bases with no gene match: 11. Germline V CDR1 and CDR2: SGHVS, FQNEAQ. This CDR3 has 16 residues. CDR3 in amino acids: CASSLVAGGMGLGYTF. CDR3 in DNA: TGTGCCAGCAGCTTAGTTGCAGGGGGCATGGGGCTTGGCTACACCTTC.

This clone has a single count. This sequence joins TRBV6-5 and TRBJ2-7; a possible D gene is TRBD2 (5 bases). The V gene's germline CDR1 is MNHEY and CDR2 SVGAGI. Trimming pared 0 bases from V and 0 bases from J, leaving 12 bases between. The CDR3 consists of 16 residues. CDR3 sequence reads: CASSYSGAASSYEQYF. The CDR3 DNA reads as TGTGCCAGCAGTTACTCCGGAGCGGCCAGCTCCTACGAGCAGTACTTC.